Below, 20 T cell receptor delta chains from the same sample are listed, as sequenced in a study of gammadelta T cells in human blood. TCRdb re-analyzed the RT-PCR reads via CATT. The data show 300 to 450 delta-chain clones, around 8.5% seen once. The specimen was non-Vgamma9Vdelta2 gamma-delta T cells from adult blood. The receptors derive from a human donor.

By share, this clone ranks as large. Other DNA sequences from this sample encode an identical CDR3 as well. The V call is TRDV3, the J call TRDJ1, with TRDD3 matching 8 bases. CDR1 and CDR2 from the germline V gene are TVYSNPD and GDNSRS (reference sequence). The CDR3 is 20 residues long. Unmatched junction bases numbered 23, after V lost 2 bases and J lost 0 bases. CDR3 DNA sequence: TGTGCCTTTCGGTCCCTACTACACCTTACTGGGGGTTCGTACACCGATAAACTCATCTTT. Translated, it gives CAFRSLLHLTGGSYTDKLIF.

Turning to this clone: The TCRdb protein comes from a much larger clone and disagrees with this DNA's translation at residue 5, likely due to a read error; the protein given here is derived from the DNA. The rearrangement links TRDV3 to TRDJ1, with 8 bases matching TRDD3. The germline gives CDR1 TVYSNPD, CDR2 GDNSRS (reference sequence). V gave up 2 bases and J gave up 3 bases; unmatched junction bases: 8. CDR3 length: 14 amino acids. CDR3 amino acids: CAFGGGGFPDKLIF. The CDR3 nucleotides are TGTGCCTTTGGGGGTGGGGGATTCCCCGATAAACTCATCTTT.

Judged by abundance, this clone is large. The chain links TRDV1 to TRDJ1, with 9 bases matching TRDD3. CDR3 length: 19 amino acids. The junction had 12 bases not matched to a gene; V was cut back by 1 base and J by 0 bases. Germline V gives CDR1 TSWWSYY, CDR2 QGS. The CDR3 DNA is TGTGCTCTTGGGGAACATCCCCCTTACTGGGGGACCCACACCGATAAACTCATCTTT. Translation gives CALGEHPPYWGTHTDKLIF.

This clone qualifies as large. The chain links TRDV1 to TRDJ1; D is perhaps TRDD3 (9 bases). This CDR3 has 21 residues. V was shortened by 6 bases and J by 1 base, with 33 bases between the two germline ends. Germline loops: CDR1 TSWWSYY, CDR2 QGS. In DNA form, the CDR3 reads TGTGCTCTTGGTTTTCACTTCCTACGGCTGGGGATACGGTTAGGCACCGATAAACTCATCTTT. It encodes CALGFHFLRLGIRLGTDKLIF.

This clone was detected a few times. A read error likely explains why the TCRdb protein, taken from a much larger clone, differs from this DNA's translation at residue 12; the protein shown is translated from the DNA. This chain joins TRDV1 and TRDJ1, with TRDD3 as a possible D gene (6 bases). The CDR3 is 17 residues long. V lost 2 bases and J lost 3, with 19 bases in between. Germline CDR1 reads TSWWSYY; CDR2 reads QGS. The CDR3 nucleotides are TGTGCTCTTGGGGAAAAATGGGGGGAACCGTACGCCGATAAACTCATCTTT. It yields the protein CALGEKWGEPYADKLIF.

This clone counts as large. The V call is TRDV1, the J call TRDJ1, with TRDD3 matching over 7 bases. This CDR3 region has 18 residues. Losses at the gene ends were 4 bases for V and 0 bases for J; bases not matched to a gene: 14. Germline values: CDR1 TSWWSYY, CDR2 QGS. This CDR3 reads CALGGNEGDVRYTDKLIF. The CDR3, as DNA: TGTGCTCTTGGGGGGAACGAGGGGGATGTGAGGTACACCGATAAACTCATCTTT.

This clone was seen a handful of times. TCRdb's protein for this DNA is that of a much larger clone and differs from the translation at residue 3, likely a read error; the protein shown is the DNA translation. The chain is built from TRDV2 and TRDJ1; 12 nucleotides match TRDD3. This CDR3 is built from 16 residues. Germline values: CDR1 GEAIGNYY, CDR2 EKD. This CDR3 reads CASDTFSTGGYYELIF. CDR3 DNA: TGTGCCAGTGACACTTTTAGTACTGGGGGATACTACGAACTCATCTTT.

By share of the sample, this clone is large (0.1 to 1%). Other DNA sequences in this specimen translate into the identical CDR3. The V gene is TRDV1, the J gene TRDJ1; 11 positions match TRDD3. With 0 bases clipped from V and 4 bases from J, the junction kept 10 bases outside the gene matches. CDR1 is TSWWSYY and CDR2 is QGS in the germline V gene. The CDR3 has 18 residues. The CDR3 loop reads CALGELPSGGYGGDKLIF. In nucleotides, the CDR3 is TGTGCTCTTGGGGAACTACCTAGTGGGGGATACGGCGGCGATAAACTCATCTTT.

In its sample, this clone ranks as hyperexpanded. The V and J genes are TRDV3 and TRDJ3, with D possibly being TRDD2 (6 bases). Trimming pared 4 bases from V and 0 bases from J, leaving 16 bases between. Germline lookup yields CDR1 TVYSNPD and CDR2 GDNSRS (reference sequence). The CDR3 extends over 17 amino acids. The CDR3 sequence: CASTPSESSWDTRQMFF. The CDR3 nucleotides read TGTGCCTCTACCCCTTCCGAATCCTCCTGGGACACCCGACAGATGTTTTTC.

This clone turned up a few times. The TCRdb protein, from a much larger clone, departs from this DNA's translation at residue 4, likely by read error; the protein shown derives from the DNA. The J gene is TRDJ3, the V gene TRDV3; D may be TRDD2 (6 bases). The CDR3 is made up of 17 amino acids. Germline-derived CDR1 and CDR2 are TVYSNPD and GDNSRS (reference sequence). V lost 4 bases, J lost 0 bases, and 16 bases lay in between. The CDR3 DNA reads TGTGCCTCTCCCCCTTCCGAATCCTCCTGGGACACCCGACAGATGTTTTTC. Its protein is CASPPSESSWDTRQMFF.

Judged by abundance, this clone is large. The chain is built from TRDV1 and TRDJ1, with 7 nucleotides matching TRDD3. The CDR3 length is 19 residues. The V gene's germline CDR1 is TSWWSYY and CDR2 QGS. The ends lost 0 bases at V and 1 base at J; junction bases unmatched: 14. CDR3 residues: CALGELGRRVTGATDKLIF. CDR3 DNA: TGTGCTCTTGGGGAACTAGGTCGGAGGGTTACTGGGGCCACCGATAAACTCATCTTT.

For this clone: Translating this DNA gives a protein that differs at residue 18 from the TCRdb one, which belongs to a much larger clone; a read error is likely, and the protein shown is this translation. V gene TRDV1 combines with J gene TRDJ1, with 8 positions matching TRDD3. The CDR3 covers 20 residues. The germline gives CDR1 TSWWSYY, CDR2 QGS. In DNA form, the CDR3 reads TGTGCTCTTGGGGAATTCTACGCTCCTAGGGGATACACGTACACCGATAAACGCATCTTT. Translating gives CALGEFYAPRGYTYTDKRIF.

There are a few counts of this clone. This could be a read error, since a much larger clone is one nucleotide away. At the DNA level, this CDR3 is encoded by other sequences in the same sample as well. The rearrangement uses TRDV1 and TRDJ1; TRDD3 aligns across 9 bases. This CDR3 is 22 amino acids long. Germline trimming cut 0 bases from V and 2 bases from J; bases unmatched to any gene: 22. Germline assignment: CDR1 TSWWSYY and CDR2 QGS. CDR3 nucleotides: TGTGCTCTTGGGGAACTAGCGCTTCCCACATTGTACTGGGGGACGTATACCGATAAACTCATCTTT. Residues: CALGELALPTLYWGTYTDKLIF.

This clone counts as hyperexpanded. Other DNA sequences in this specimen translate into the identical CDR3. This chain links TRAV23/DV6 with TRDJ1; possible D gene TRDD3, 6 bases. CDR3 length: 16 amino acids. Germline V gives CDR1 NTAFDY, CDR2 IRPDVSE (reference sequence). In nucleotides, the CDR3 is TGTGCTGTCCCTGTACGCTGGGGATGGGGAGCCGATAAACTCATCTTT. Encoded protein: CAVPVRWGWGADKLIF.

Turning to this clone: TCRdb's protein, taken from a much larger clone, differs from this DNA's translation at residue 11, likely owing to a read error; the protein displayed comes from the DNA. The genes are TRDV1 and TRDJ1; 8 bases agree with TRDD3. The CDR3 totals 18 residues. The germline gives CDR1 TSWWSYY, CDR2 QGS. The trim removed 0 bases at V and 0 bases at J, leaving 9 bases unmatched. The CDR3 protein is CALGELPLLGVYTDKLIF. CDR3 sequence (DNA): TGTGCTCTTGGGGAACTACCCCTACTGGGGGTCTACACCGATAAACTCATCTTT.

For this clone: The protein that TCRdb holds for this DNA derives from a much larger clone and differs from the translated DNA at residue 8, which likely indicates a read error; the protein shown here is translated from the DNA. The chain joins TRDV1 to TRDJ1; D is undetermined. Trimming left V 0 bases short and J 3 bases short, with 11 bases between. In germline, CDR1 is TSWWSYY, CDR2 QGS. CDR3 size: 15 residues. Written as DNA, the CDR3 is TGTGCTCTTGGGGAACTAGGACGTGTGTCCGATAAACTCATCTTT. It specifies CALGELGRVSDKLIF.

The V call is TRDV1, the J call TRDJ3, with 8 bases identical to TRDD3. After removal of 1 base from V and 0 bases from J, the junction contained 11 bases not matched to a gene. Germline V gene lookup returns CDR1 TSWWSYY and CDR2 QGS. The CDR3 contains 21 residues. The CDR3 bases are TGTGCTCTTGGGGAACGTTACTGGGGGGCCCCATACTCCTGGGACACCCGACAGATGTTTTTC. This sequence encodes CALGERYWGAPYSWDTRQMFF.

This clone has a handful of counts. The TCRdb protein, from a much larger clone, departs from this DNA's translation at residue 13, likely by read error; the protein shown derives from the DNA. The chain recombines TRAV38-2/DV8 with TRDJ1, with D possibly TRDD3 on 5 matching bases. The CDR3 spans 15 residues. In germline, CDR1 is TSESDYY, CDR2 QEAYKQQN. The CDR3 nucleotides are TGTGCCAATGGGCTAACGGGGGTTTACACCGATAAATTCATCTTT. Amino acids: CANGLTGVYTDKFIF.

Judged by abundance, this clone is large. The chain recombines TRDV1 with TRDJ1; 10 bases agree with TRDD3. Germline V CDR1 and CDR2: TSWWSYY, QGS. The CDR3 consists of 19 residues. Trimming removed 3 bases from V and 0 bases from J; junction bases left unmatched: 13. The CDR3 DNA follows: TGTGCTCTTGGGGACTATTCCCGTACTGGGGGATTGTACACCGATAAACTCATCTTT. This encodes CALGDYSRTGGLYTDKLIF.

This rearrangement joins TRDV1 to TRDJ1; 12 bases are shared with TRDD3. The CDR3 consists of 18 residues. With 1 base clipped from V and 3 bases from J, the junction kept 9 bases outside the gene matches. CDR1 and CDR2 (germline): TSWWSYY, QGS. In nucleotides, the CDR3 is TGTGCTCTTGGGGAACCCCCACCCTGGGGGATACGTGCCGATAAACTCATCTTT. Amino acids: CALGEPPPWGIRADKLIF.